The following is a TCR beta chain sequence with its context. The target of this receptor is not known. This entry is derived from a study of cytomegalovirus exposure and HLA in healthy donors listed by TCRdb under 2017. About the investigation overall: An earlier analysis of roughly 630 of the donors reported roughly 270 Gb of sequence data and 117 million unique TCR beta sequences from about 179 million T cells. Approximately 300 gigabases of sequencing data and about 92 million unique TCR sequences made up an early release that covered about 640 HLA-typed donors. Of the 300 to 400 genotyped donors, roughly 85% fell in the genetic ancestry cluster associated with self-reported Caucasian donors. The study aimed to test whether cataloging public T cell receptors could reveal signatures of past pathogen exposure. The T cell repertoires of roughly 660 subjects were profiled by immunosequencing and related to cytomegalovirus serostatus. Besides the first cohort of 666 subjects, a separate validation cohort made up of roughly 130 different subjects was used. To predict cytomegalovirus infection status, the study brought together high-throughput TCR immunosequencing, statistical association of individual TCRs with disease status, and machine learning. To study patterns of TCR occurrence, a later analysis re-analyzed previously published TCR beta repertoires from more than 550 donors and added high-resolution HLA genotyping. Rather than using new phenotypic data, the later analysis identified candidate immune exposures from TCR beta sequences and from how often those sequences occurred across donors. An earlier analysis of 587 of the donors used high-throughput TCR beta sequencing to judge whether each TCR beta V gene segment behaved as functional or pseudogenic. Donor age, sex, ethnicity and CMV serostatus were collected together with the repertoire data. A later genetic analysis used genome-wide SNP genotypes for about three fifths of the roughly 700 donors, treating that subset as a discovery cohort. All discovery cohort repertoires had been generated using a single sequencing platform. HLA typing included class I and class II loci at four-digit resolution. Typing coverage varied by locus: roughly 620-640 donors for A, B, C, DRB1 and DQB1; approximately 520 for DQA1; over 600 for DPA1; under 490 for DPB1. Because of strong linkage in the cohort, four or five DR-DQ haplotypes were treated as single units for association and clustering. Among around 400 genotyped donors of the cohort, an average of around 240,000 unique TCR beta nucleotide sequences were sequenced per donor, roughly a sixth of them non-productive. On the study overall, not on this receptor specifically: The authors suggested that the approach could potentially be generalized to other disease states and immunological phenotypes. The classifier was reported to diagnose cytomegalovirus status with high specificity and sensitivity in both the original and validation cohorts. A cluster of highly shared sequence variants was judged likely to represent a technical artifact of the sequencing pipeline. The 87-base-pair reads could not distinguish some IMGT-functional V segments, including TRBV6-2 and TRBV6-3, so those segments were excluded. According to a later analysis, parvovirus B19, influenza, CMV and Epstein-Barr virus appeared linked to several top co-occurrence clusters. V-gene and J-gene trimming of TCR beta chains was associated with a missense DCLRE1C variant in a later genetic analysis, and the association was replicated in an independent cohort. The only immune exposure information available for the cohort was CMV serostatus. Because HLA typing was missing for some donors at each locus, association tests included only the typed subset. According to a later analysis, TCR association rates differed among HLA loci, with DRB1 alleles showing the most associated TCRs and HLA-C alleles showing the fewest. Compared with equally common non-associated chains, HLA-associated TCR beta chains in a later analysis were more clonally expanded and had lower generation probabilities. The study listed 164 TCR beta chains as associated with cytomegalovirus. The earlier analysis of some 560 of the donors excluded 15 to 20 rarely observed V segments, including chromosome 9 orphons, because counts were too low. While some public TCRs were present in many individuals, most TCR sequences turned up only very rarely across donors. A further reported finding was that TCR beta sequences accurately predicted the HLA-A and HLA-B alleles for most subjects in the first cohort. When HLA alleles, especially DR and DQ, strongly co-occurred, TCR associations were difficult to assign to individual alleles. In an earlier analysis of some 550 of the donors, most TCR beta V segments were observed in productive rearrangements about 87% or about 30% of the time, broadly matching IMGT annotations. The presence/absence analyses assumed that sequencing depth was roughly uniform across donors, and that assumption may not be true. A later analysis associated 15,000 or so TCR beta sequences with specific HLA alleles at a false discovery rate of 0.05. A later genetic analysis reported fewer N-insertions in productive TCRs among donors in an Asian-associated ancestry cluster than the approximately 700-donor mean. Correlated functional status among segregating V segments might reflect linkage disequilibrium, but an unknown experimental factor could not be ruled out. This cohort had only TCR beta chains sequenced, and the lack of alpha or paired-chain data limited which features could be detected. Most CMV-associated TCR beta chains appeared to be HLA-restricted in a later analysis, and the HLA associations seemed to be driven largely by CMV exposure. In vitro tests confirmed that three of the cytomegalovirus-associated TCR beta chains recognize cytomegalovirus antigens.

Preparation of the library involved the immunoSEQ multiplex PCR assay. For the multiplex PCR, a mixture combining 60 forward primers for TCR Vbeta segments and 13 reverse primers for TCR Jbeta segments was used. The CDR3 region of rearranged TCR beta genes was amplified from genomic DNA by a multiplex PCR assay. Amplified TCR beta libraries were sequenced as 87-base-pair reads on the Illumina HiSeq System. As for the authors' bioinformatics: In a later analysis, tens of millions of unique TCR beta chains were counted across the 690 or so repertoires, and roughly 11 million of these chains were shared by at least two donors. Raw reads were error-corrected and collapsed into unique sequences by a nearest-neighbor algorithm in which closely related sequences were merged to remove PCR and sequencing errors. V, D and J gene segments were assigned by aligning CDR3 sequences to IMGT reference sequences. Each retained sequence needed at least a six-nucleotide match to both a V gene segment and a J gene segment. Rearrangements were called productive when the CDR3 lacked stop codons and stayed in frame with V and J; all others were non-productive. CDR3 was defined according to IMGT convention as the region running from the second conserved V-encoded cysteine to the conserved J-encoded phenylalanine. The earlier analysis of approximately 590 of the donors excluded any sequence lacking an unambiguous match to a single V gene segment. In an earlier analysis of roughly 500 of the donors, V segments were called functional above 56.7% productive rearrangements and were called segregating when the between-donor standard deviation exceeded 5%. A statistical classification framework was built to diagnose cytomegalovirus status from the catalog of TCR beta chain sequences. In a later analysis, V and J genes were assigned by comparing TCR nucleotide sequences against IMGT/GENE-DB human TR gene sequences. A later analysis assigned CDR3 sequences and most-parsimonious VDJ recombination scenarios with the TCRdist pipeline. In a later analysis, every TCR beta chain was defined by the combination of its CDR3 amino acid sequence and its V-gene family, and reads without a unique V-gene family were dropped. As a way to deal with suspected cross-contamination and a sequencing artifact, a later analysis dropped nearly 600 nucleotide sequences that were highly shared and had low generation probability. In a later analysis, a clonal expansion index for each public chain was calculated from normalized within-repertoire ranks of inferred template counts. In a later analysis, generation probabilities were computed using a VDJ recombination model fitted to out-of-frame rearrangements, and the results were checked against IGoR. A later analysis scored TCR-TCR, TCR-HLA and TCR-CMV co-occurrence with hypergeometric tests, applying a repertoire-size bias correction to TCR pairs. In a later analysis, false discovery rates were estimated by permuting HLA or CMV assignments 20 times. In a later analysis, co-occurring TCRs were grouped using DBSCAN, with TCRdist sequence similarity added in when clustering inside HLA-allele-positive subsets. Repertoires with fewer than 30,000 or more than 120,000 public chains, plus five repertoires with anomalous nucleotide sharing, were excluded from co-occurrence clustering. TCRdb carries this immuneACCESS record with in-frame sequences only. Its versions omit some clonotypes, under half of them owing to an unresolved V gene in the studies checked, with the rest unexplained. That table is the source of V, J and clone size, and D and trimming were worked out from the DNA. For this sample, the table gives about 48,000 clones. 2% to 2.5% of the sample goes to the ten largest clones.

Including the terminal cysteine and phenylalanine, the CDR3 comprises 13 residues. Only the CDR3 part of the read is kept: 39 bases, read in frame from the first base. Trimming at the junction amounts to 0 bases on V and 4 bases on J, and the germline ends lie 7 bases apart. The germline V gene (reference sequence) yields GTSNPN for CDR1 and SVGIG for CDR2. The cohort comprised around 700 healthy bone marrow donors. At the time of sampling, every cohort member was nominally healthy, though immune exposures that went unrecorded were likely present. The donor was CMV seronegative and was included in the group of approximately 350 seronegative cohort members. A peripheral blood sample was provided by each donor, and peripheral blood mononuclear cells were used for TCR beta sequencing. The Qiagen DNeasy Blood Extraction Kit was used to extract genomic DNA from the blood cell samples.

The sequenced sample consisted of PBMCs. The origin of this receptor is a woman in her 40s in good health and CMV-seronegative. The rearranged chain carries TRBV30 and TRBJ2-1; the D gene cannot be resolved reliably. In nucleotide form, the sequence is TGTGCCTGGAGTGTGTCCGGGTACAATGAGCAGTTCTTC. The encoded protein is CAWSVSGYNEQFF.